A single sample gave rise to the 9 T cell receptor beta chains below, sequenced in a study of T cells in Graves' hyperthyroidism and ophthalmopathy (dated by TCRdb to the late 2010s). Library preparation used multiplex PCR. Sequencing was performed on an Illumina HiSeq 2000. The TCR beta CDR3 regions were amplified from RNA transcripts. For the first round of RT-PCR on the TCR CDR3, the HTBI primer set was used together with the Qiagen OneStep RT-PCR kit. TCRdb redid the processing of the public reads, applying fastp at Q25 and MiXCR, and retained in-frame beta chains. CDR3 protein sequences are deduplicated, and each keeps its most common genes and DNA. This sample gives 700,000 to 950,000 distinct CDR3 sequences in total; roughly a third of them show up just once. Of the sample, less than 40% falls within the top ten clones. What was sequenced was blood. The receptors were sampled from a woman aged 40 to 50 with Graves' hyperthyroidism.

As regards this clonotype: This could be a read error, since a much larger clone is one nucleotide away. This chain joins TRBV20-1 and TRBJ1-2; TRBD1 is a possible D gene (6 bases). Germline CDR1 is DFQATT and CDR2 is SNEGSKA (reference sequence). With 1 base removed from V and 8 bases from J, the gap between germline ends came to 17 bases. The CDR3 has 14 residues. Written as DNA, the CDR3 is TGCAGTGCTAGAGGTACAGGGAATTGGAAAGGCTACACCTTC. It translates to CSARGTGNWKGYTF.

Only a few counts were recorded for this clonotype. V gene TRBV12-3 or TRBV12-4 combines with J gene TRBJ2-5; 8 bases are a match to TRBD2. The CDR3 totals 14 residues. V lost 4 bases to trimming and J lost 5 bases; unmatched junction nucleotides: 6. CDR3 sequence reads: CASSYREGIETQYF. Written as DNA, the CDR3 is TGTGCCAGCAGTTATCGGGAGGGAATCGAGACCCAGTACTTC.

Of note for this clonotype: A much more abundant neighbour one base away suggests this may be a read error. The rearrangement joins TRBV7-9 to TRBJ1-2, with 7 bases identical to TRBD1. This CDR3 comprises 16 residues. Germline V CDR1 and CDR2: SEHNR, FQNEAQ (reference sequence). The CDR3 DNA is TGTGCCAGCAGCCGACCTAGGGGGCTGGATAACTATGGCTGCACCTTC. It is translated as CASSRPRGLDNYGCTF.

The chain employs TRBV4-1 and TRBJ1-2; TRBD1 matches 8 bases. V trimming: 1 base; J trimming: 7 bases; junction bases outside the gene matches: 5. CDR1 is MGHRA and CDR2 is YSYEKL in the germline V gene. This CDR3 comprises 14 residues. The CDR3 DNA reads TGCGCCAGCAGCCAAGCCCATACAGGGGGTGGCTACACCTTC. Amino acids: CASSQAHTGGGYTF.

This clonotype has a handful of counts. The V call is TRBV12-3 or TRBV12-4, the J call TRBJ1-4; D remains ambiguous. This CDR3 comprises 16 residues. The V and J ends lost 1 base and 0 bases respectively, with 9 bases between them. This chain's CDR3 is CASSLGPPATNEKLFF. The CDR3 DNA reads as TGTGCCAGCAGTTTAGGGCCCCCTGCAACTAATGAAAAACTGTTTTTT.

The chain combines TRBV7-2 with TRBJ2-5; the D gene is possibly TRBD1 (6 bases). Germline V CDR1 and CDR2: SGHTA, FQGNSA. V was trimmed by 5 bases and J by 1 base, leaving 17 bases between them. This CDR3 is built from 16 residues. CDR3 residues: CASSLPGGWTQETQYF. The DNA of the CDR3 is TGTGCCAGCAGCCTGCCTGGGGGCTGGACCCAAGAGACCCAGTACTTC.

This clonotype was detected a few times. The rearrangement joins TRBV11-3 to TRBJ2-7; 9 nucleotides align to TRBD2. CDR1 and CDR2 from the germline V gene are SGHNT and YENEEA. The CDR3 has 15 amino acids. With V trimmed by 7 bases and J by 0 bases, 7 bases remained unmatched. CDR3 coding DNA: TGTGCCAGCAAGCCCAGCGGGGGGTACTCCTACGAGCAGTACTTC. As protein: CASKPSGGYSYEQYF.

With regard to this clonotype: Compared with germline, one end of the junction differs, possibly owing to a read error. V usage is TRBV10-3 and J usage is TRBJ1-1; D not resolved. Germline loops: CDR1 ENHRY, CDR2 SYGVKD. The CDR3 contains 15 residues. CDR3 sequence: CAISESPTSNTEALF. DNA for the CDR3: TGTGCCATCAGTGAGTCGCCAACATCAAACACTGAAGCTCTCTTT.

The CDR3 is CASSRDGGWEAFF. CDR3 in DNA: TGTGCCAGCAGCCGCGACGGGGGATGGGAAGCTTTCTTT. The rearrangement joins TRBV7-9 to TRBJ1-1; TRBD1 is a possible D gene (5 bases). The CDR3 contains 13 residues. Trimming cost V 5 bases and J 8 bases, with 15 bases left between them. In germline, CDR1 is SEHNR, CDR2 FQNEAQ (reference sequence).